This note documents a single T cell receptor (beta chain) sequence. These data are taken from a study of blood T cell repertoires in COVID-19. Across the whole study: Italy, Spain and the United States were the sources of the convalescent and acute COVID-19 samples. Sources were T cells, B-cell-depleted T cells, or PBMCs; the material itself was cDNA or gDNA.

The protocol was immunoSEQ multiplex PCR, while the TCRdb copy is restricted to in-frame clones and leaves out a portion. Of a few hundred thousand clones listed, 80% were seen once; the top ten hold about 7.2%. V was pared by 2 bases and J by 1 base, with 4 bases of the junction left unmatched. CDR1 SNHLY and CDR2 FYNNEI come from the germline V gene. The CDR3 runs 15 residues. Participants had their cohort set by participant-reported clinical history. The chain carries TRBV2 and TRBJ1-2, with 7 bases lining up with TRBD1. What was sequenced was PBMCs or T cells enriched from blood (not recorded which). This receptor was taken from a woman between 35 and 50 years old with acute COVID-19. This CDR3 reads CASSEIGQDNYGYTF. For the CDR3, the DNA is TGTGCCAGCAGTGAAATAGGACAGGATAACTATGGCTACACCTTC.